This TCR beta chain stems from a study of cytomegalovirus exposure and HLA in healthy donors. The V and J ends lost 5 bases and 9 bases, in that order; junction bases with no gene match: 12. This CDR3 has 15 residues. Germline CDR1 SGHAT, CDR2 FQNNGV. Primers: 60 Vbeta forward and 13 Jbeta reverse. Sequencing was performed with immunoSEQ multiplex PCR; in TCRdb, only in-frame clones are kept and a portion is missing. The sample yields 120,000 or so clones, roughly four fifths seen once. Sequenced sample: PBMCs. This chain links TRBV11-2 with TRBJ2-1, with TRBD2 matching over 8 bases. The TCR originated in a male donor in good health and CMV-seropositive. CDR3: CASSPLAGQRSEQFF. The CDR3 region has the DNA TGTGCCAGCAGCCCCCTAGCGGGTCAACGCAGTGAGCAGTTCTTC. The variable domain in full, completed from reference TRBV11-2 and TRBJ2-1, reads EAGVAQSPRYKIIEKRQSVAFWCNPISGHATLYWYQQILGQGPKLLIQFQNNGVVDDSQLPKDRFSAERLKGVDSTLKIQPAKLEDSAVYLCASSPLAGQRSEQFFGPGTRLTVL.